The 3 T cell receptor beta chains below were found in one sample sequenced in a study of CD8+ T cells in alopecia areata. The sequencing template was cDNA reverse transcribed from extracted RNA. Profiling relied on immunoSEQ multiplex PCR, and the TCRdb table lists in-frame clones only, not all of them. The sample consists of around 120,000 clones, under 40% of them appearing once. The sample taken for sequencing was CD4+ T cells sorted from blood. The source is a human donor with alopecia areata.

This rearrangement joins TRBV5-1 to TRBJ2-1; D is possibly TRBD1 (5 bases). The CDR3 length is 14 residues. V lost 5 bases and J 5 bases, leaving 14 bases between the germline ends. CDR1 is SGHRS and CDR2 is YFSETQ in the germline V gene. For the CDR3, the DNA is TGCGCCAGCAGTGCCTGGACAAATAACAATGAGCAGTTCTTC. This translates into CASSAWTNNNEQFF.

This clone was seen a few times. The chain's CDR3 is CASSLARRVYYNEQFF. The CDR3 bases are TGTGCCAGCAGCTTAGCGCGAAGAGTGTACTACAATGAGCAGTTCTTC. The chain recombines TRBV7-2 with TRBJ2-1; D remains ambiguous. This CDR3 is 16 amino acids long. V was cut by 0 bases and J by 3 bases, with 12 bases left in between. Per germline, CDR1 SGHTA and CDR2 FQGNSA. The full variable domain, with the rest looked up from reference TRBV7-2 and TRBJ2-1, is GAGVSQSPSNKVTEKGKDVELRCDPISGHTALYWYRQSLGQGLEFLIYFQGNSAPDKSGLPSDRFSAERTGGSVSTLTIQRTQQEDSAVYLCASSLARRVYYNEQFFGPGTRLTVL.

The count of this clone is one. V gene TRBV29-1 combines with J gene TRBJ1-5; 7 nucleotides line up with TRBD1. CDR1 and CDR2 from the germline V gene are SQVTM and ANQGSEA. V shed 4 bases and J 4 bases; nucleotides not matched to a gene: 10. This CDR3 spans 15 amino acids. CDR3 DNA: TGCAGCGTTGTCCAGGGGGGAAATAAAAATCAGCCCCAGCATTTT. Translating it yields CSVVQGGNKNQPQHF.